A single sample is the source of the 8 T cell receptor beta chains below, sequenced in a study of shared clonotypes between healthy human individuals. TCRdb keeps only in-frame clones here, not all; method: immunoSEQ multiplex PCR. Of about 1 million clones listed, about 75% are singletons. Material for sequencing was memory CD4+ T cells sorted from blood. The subset here: CD45RA-negative fraction. The receptors here all came from a man aged 18 to 30 in good health.

This rearrangement joins TRBV18 to TRBJ2-1, with a possible D match to TRBD1 (6 bases). CDR1 and CDR2 (germline): KGHSH, LQKENI. With 8 bases removed from V and 2 bases from J, the gap between germline ends came to 13 bases. The CDR3 extends over 14 amino acids. The CDR3: CASKGDTAYNEQFF. The CDR3 nucleotides are TGTGCCAGCAAAGGGGACACCGCCTACAATGAGCAGTTCTTC.

With regard to this clone: This CDR3 is also generated by other DNA sequences in the sample. CDR3 DNA sequence: TGTGCCAGCAGCTTAGCAGGCGGGAGCTCCTACGAGCAGTACTTC. Its translation is CASSLAGGSSYEQYF. The J gene is TRBJ2-7, the V gene TRBV7-2; 7 nucleotides agree with TRBD2. Germline V gene sequence: CDR1 SGHTA, CDR2 FQGNSA. This CDR3 spans 15 amino acids. J was trimmed by 0 bases and V by 0 bases; bases with no gene match: 2.

The chain links TRBV5-6 to TRBJ2-2; no reliable D call. Germline lookup yields CDR1 SGHDT and CDR2 YYEEEE. Trimming stripped 0 bases from V and 9 bases from J, with 12 bases between. The CDR3 consists of 14 residues. The chain's CDR3 is CASSLGFSRRELFF. The CDR3 nucleotides read TGTGCCAGCAGCTTGGGGTTCTCAAGGAGGGAGCTGTTTTTT.

This chain links TRBV28 with TRBJ2-4; D tentatively reads TRBD1 or TRBD2 (7 bases each). This CDR3 contains 12 residues. Germline V gives CDR1 MDHEN, CDR2 SYDVKM. V was trimmed by 7 bases and J by 15 bases, leaving 19 bases between them. The CDR3 sequence: CASTPREGQLYF. The CDR3 DNA reads as TGTGCCAGCACCCCGAGGGAGGGACAGTTGTACTTC.

The gene calls are TRBV28 and TRBJ1-6, with D possibly being TRBD1 (6 bases). The CDR3 loop spans 14 amino acids. Germline V lookup: CDR1 MDHEN, CDR2 SYDVKM. V lost 7 bases and J lost 9, with 16 bases in between. For the CDR3, the DNA is TGTGCCAGCAAGGGGGGGATGCAGGGTTCACCCCTCCACTTT. It is translated as CASKGGMQGSPLHF.

J is TRBJ2-7 and V is TRBV6-6; 11 nucleotides line up with TRBD2. Per germline, CDR1 MNHNY and CDR2 SVGAGI (reference sequence). The V gene end was trimmed by 5 bases and the J gene end by 2 bases; junction bases not matched to a gene: 2. CDR3 length: 14 residues. CDR3 nucleotide sequence: TGTGCCAGCAGTATGACTAGCGGGGCCTACGAGCAGTACTTC. Its translation: CASSMTSGAYEQYF.

The rearrangement joins TRBV5-4 to TRBJ2-2; D unclear. V was trimmed by 4 bases and J by 4 bases, leaving 11 bases between them. Germline assignment: CDR1 SGHNT and CDR2 YYREEE (reference sequence). The CDR3 has 14 residues. Written as DNA, the CDR3 is TGTGCCAGCAGCCCTGAAGTGCGCACCGGGGAGCTGTTTTTT. Translation gives CASSPEVRTGELFF.

This CDR3 is CATSRGPGPTEAFF. In nucleotides, the CDR3 is TGCGCCACCTCAAGGGGCCCGGGACCGACTGAAGCTTTCTTT. The chain has TRBV10-1 and TRBJ1-1, with D possibly being TRBD1 (5 bases). The V end lost 10 bases, the J end lost 5 bases, and 20 bases lay between the germline ends. Germline V gene sequence: CDR1 WNHNN, CDR2 SYGVQD (reference sequence). CDR3 length equals 14 residues.